This entry lists 17 T cell receptor beta chains sequenced from one sample in a study of blood T cell repertoires in COVID-19. Here immunoSEQ multiplex PCR was the method, and the copy in TCRdb shows in-frame clones only, minus some. The table has under 400,000 clones, 90% seen once. The specimen was peripheral blood. The source is a man aged 18 to 30 with active or convalescent COVID-19.

The rearrangement links TRBV10-3 to TRBJ2-5; 10 bases fit TRBD1. This CDR3 contains 13 residues. V trimming: 8 bases; J trimming: 1 base; junction bases outside the gene matches: 1. Per the germline V gene, CDR1 is ENHRY and CDR2 is SYGVKD. The CDR3 is CAIGTGVQETQYF. The DNA of the CDR3 is TGTGCCATCGGGACAGGGGTCCAAGAGACCCAGTACTTC.

J is TRBJ1-6 and V is TRBV27; D may be TRBD1 (6 bases). Germline V gene sequence: CDR1 MNHEY, CDR2 SMNVEV (reference sequence). The CDR3 has 16 residues. V lost 2 bases and J lost 10, with 18 bases in between. The CDR3 protein is CASSLRFQGTGSPLHF. The CDR3 nucleotides are TGTGCCAGCAGTTTAAGGTTTCAGGGGACGGGGTCACCCCTCCACTTT.

The chain carries TRBV18 and TRBJ2-5; D not resolved. The germline gives CDR1 KGHSH, CDR2 LQKENI. V was cut by 1 base and J by 2 bases, with 2 bases left in between. The CDR3 extends over 12 amino acids. CDR3 loop: CASSPLQETQYF. CDR3 nucleotides: TGTGCCAGCTCACCACTACAAGAGACCCAGTACTTC.

The V gene is TRBV27, the J gene TRBJ2-5, with 9 nucleotides matching TRBD2. Germline trimming cut 6 bases from V and 7 bases from J; bases unmatched to any gene: 9. Germline V lookup: CDR1 MNHEY, CDR2 SMNVEV (reference sequence). The length of the CDR3 is 14 residues. The CDR3 DNA reads TGTGCCAGCAGGCTTGCGGGAGGGGGTGGGACCCAGTACTTC. Protein sequence: CASRLAGGGGTQYF.

The CDR3 DNA sequence: TGTGCCAGCTCATCCGGGATAGGCTCTTTGAACGAGCAGTACTTC. Translating gives CASSSGIGSLNEQYF. The V call is TRBV18, the J call TRBJ2-7, with a tentative D call TRBD2 (5 bases). CDR3 length: 15 amino acids. Germline loops: CDR1 KGHSH, CDR2 LQKENI. The V end lost 5 bases, the J end lost 5 bases, and 19 bases lay between the germline ends.

This chain joins TRBV2 and TRBJ1-5; D remains ambiguous. V was trimmed by 6 bases and J by 0 bases, leaving 6 bases between them. Germline V gene data show CDR1 as SNHLY and CDR2 as FYNNEI. This CDR3 spans 13 amino acids. Here the CDR3 reads CASRENSNQPQHF. Written as DNA, the CDR3 is TGTGCCAGCAGAGAGAATAGCAATCAGCCCCAGCATTTT.

CDR3 sequence: CAWSSEGAHETQYF. The DNA of the CDR3 is TGTGCCTGGAGTTCAGAGGGGGCTCATGAGACCCAGTACTTC. The J gene is TRBJ2-5, the V gene TRBV30; the match to TRBD1 covers 7 bases. The J segment lost 5 bases and the V segment lost 2 bases, leaving 8 bases of the junction unmatched. CDR1 is GTSNPN, CDR2 SVGIG, per germline (reference sequence). The length of the CDR3 is 14 residues.

This rearrangement joins TRBV7-2 to TRBJ1-2; D uncertain. Trimming shortened V by 0 bases and J by 9 bases, and 8 bases separated the two germline ends. This CDR3 contains 12 residues. Germline loops: CDR1 SGHTA, CDR2 FQGNSA. The CDR3 DNA sequence: TGTGCCAGCAGCTTAGCGTCCGCGCGCTACACCTTC. As protein: CASSLASARYTF.

The table lists this clone with a count of one. The CDR3 loop is CARWANNQPQHF. DNA of the CDR3: TGCGCCCGCTGGGCCAATAATCAGCCCCAGCATTTT. The chain links TRBV5-1 to TRBJ1-5; no clear D gene. The CDR3 sequence is 12 residues long. The germline V gene encodes CDR1 SGHRS and CDR2 YFSETQ. The V end lost 10 bases, the J end lost 4 bases, and 12 bases lay between the germline ends.

The V gene is TRBV4-1, the J gene TRBJ1-5; the D is unclear. Per the germline V gene, CDR1 is MGHRA and CDR2 is YSYEKL. This CDR3 is built from 14 residues. V lost 4 bases and J lost 1, with 8 bases in between. CDR3 sequence (DNA): TGCGCCAGCAGCCTCGAGAGGAGCAATCAGCCCCAGCATTTT. Its protein is CASSLERSNQPQHF.

V gene TRBV28 combines with J gene TRBJ1-1; no clear D. V was trimmed by 5 bases and J by 1 base, leaving 14 bases between them. Germline V gives CDR1 MDHEN, CDR2 SYDVKM. The CDR3 has 15 residues. The CDR3 is CASSPPVGTNTEAFF. DNA of the CDR3: TGTGCCAGCAGTCCCCCGGTGGGCACGAACACTGAAGCTTTCTTT.

This chain uses TRBV7-8 with TRBJ1-4; the D is unclear. V was shortened by 5 bases and J by 7 bases, with 17 bases between the two germline ends. The CDR3 sequence is 15 residues long. Germline CDR1 and CDR2: SGHVS and FQNEAQ. Here the CDR3 DNA reads TGTGCCAGCAGCCCCACAGCCTCGGTGACTGAAAAACTGTTTTTT. It encodes CASSPTASVTEKLFF.

This rearrangement joins TRBV19 to TRBJ1-1; D may be TRBD1 (5 bases). Trimming took 3 bases from V and 1 from J, leaving 9 bases between them. CDR3 length: 14 residues. CDR1 is LNHDA, CDR2 SQIVND, per germline (reference sequence). CDR3 region: CASSIAGWNTEAFF. The CDR3 DNA reads TGTGCCAGTAGTATTGCAGGGTGGAACACTGAAGCTTTCTTT.

The genes are TRBV11-2 and TRBJ2-2, with TRBD1 identical over 8 bases. Germline-derived CDR1 and CDR2 are SGHAT and FQNNGV. The CDR3 runs to 16 residues. The J segment lost 4 bases and the V segment lost 4 bases, leaving 8 bases of the junction unmatched. The CDR3: CASSYYRGSFTGELFF. DNA of the CDR3: TGTGCCAGCAGCTACTACAGGGGGTCGTTCACCGGGGAGCTGTTTTTT.

CDR3 bases: TGTGCCAGCAGCTTGCAGGCCGGGACTTACGAGCAGTACTTC. This codes for CASSLQAGTYEQYF. This chain connects TRBV7-9 to TRBJ2-7; TRBD2 is a possible D gene (6 bases). Trimming shortened V by 3 bases and J by 4 bases, and 13 bases separated the two germline ends. The length of the CDR3 is 14 residues. The germline gives CDR1 SEHNR, CDR2 FQNEAQ (reference sequence).

The V call is TRBV28, the J call TRBJ2-1; 13 nucleotides align to TRBD2. The CDR3 loop spans 14 amino acids. With 8 bases clipped from V and 8 bases from J, the junction kept 6 bases outside the gene matches. CDR1 and CDR2 (germline): MDHEN, SYDVKM. The CDR3 here is CASGTSGRVYEQFF. CDR3 sequence (DNA): TGTGCCAGCGGAACTAGCGGGAGGGTCTATGAGCAGTTCTTC.

The chain employs TRBV19 and TRBJ1-2; D not certain. V gave up 5 bases and J gave up 4 bases, with 11 bases separating them. Germline V gene sequence: CDR1 LNHDA, CDR2 SQIVND (reference sequence). The CDR3 is 13 amino acids. CDR3 nucleotides: TGTGCCAGTAGTCCCCAGATTTCCTATGGCTACACCTTC. Translation gives CASSPQISYGYTF.